These 15 T cell receptor beta chains came from one sample sequenced in a study of PD-1 blockade in classical Hodgkin lymphoma. Repertoires were generated with immunoSEQ multiplex PCR, while TCRdb's copy carries only in-frame clones and drops some. The table has under 65,000 clones, 75% to 90% seen once. Each patient experienced a relapse that followed autologous stem cell transplantation, and brentuximab vedotin exposure varied. The material sequenced was peripheral blood mononuclear cells (PBMCs), taken at baseline. All receptors come from a human donor with classical Hodgkin lymphoma.

This rearrangement joins TRBV5-1 to TRBJ2-1; 11 positions match TRBD2. The V and J ends lost 6 bases and 4 bases, in that order; junction bases with no gene match: 6. The germline CDR1 and CDR2 sequences are SGHRS and YFSETQ. The CDR3 has 15 amino acids. CDR3 in amino acids: CASNVGTSGYNEQFF. In DNA form, the CDR3 reads TGCGCCAGCAACGTAGGGACTAGCGGATACAATGAGCAGTTCTTC. The whole variable domain, remainder taken from reference TRBV5-1 and TRBJ2-1, is KAGVTQTPRYLIKTRGQQVTLSCSPISGHRSVSWYQQTPGQGLQFLFEYFSETQRNKGNFPGRFSGRQFSNSRSEMNVSTLELGDSALYLCASNVGTSGYNEQFFGPGTRLTVL.

The chain employs TRBV15 and TRBJ2-2; TRBD1 matches at 7 bases. The CDR3 spans 16 residues. V dropped 1 base and J dropped 4; count of bases not matched to a gene: 6. Germline V gene sequence: CDR1 LNHNV, CDR2 YYDKDF (reference sequence). This chain's CDR3 is CATSRGSGTATGELFF. CDR3 DNA: TGTGCCACCAGCAGAGGGTCCGGGACAGCCACCGGGGAGCTGTTTTTT.

This clone is termed medium-sized. Other DNA sequences in this specimen translate into the identical CDR3. The V and J genes are TRBV19 and TRBJ2-1; D gene unclear. Germline-derived CDR1 and CDR2 are LNHDA and SQIVND (reference sequence). Trimming removed 3 bases from V and 4 bases from J, with 4 bases in between. CDR3 length equals 12 residues. CDR3 DNA sequence: TGTGCCAGTAGTATGGGATACAATGAGCAGTTCTTC. As protein: CASSMGYNEQFF.

The chain is built from TRBV10-3 and TRBJ2-7; TRBD1 matches 7 bases. The CDR3 sequence is 15 residues long. Germline V gives CDR1 ENHRY, CDR2 SYGVKD. With 5 bases clipped from V and 2 bases from J, the junction kept 9 bases outside the gene matches. The CDR3 is CAISPRTGETYEQYF. CDR3 coding DNA: TGTGCCATCAGTCCCAGGACAGGCGAGACCTACGAGCAGTACTTC.

This chain connects TRBV2 to TRBJ2-5, with D unclear. V was clipped by 8 bases and J by 0 bases, with 13 bases between them. The germline V gene has CDR1 SNHLY and CDR2 FYNNEI. The CDR3 contains 14 residues. The DNA of the CDR3 is TGTGCCAGCGATGGCTCAACGTACCAAGAGACCCAGTACTTC. Translation gives CASDGSTYQETQYF.

The chain links TRBV7-3 to TRBJ1-1; TRBD1 matches at 9 bases. With V trimmed by 2 bases and J by 5 bases, 9 bases remained unmatched. Germline CDR1 SGHTA, CDR2 FQGTGA. The CDR3 consists of 16 residues. The DNA of the CDR3 is TGTGCCAGCAGCTTAGTTCCGACAGGGGGACAGACTGAAGCTTTCTTT. It encodes CASSLVPTGGQTEAFF.

The rearrangement links TRBV6-5 to TRBJ2-5; 8 positions agree with TRBD1. The germline CDR1 and CDR2 sequences are MNHEY and SVGAGI. V shed 7 bases, J shed 4 bases, and the junction held 5 bases outside the gene matches. The CDR3 has 13 residues. CDR3 in DNA: TGTGCCAGCAAGGACAGGGAAGGAGAGACCCAGTACTTC. Translation gives CASKDREGETQYF.

This chain uses TRBV18 with TRBJ2-2; 9 bases match TRBD2. CDR1 is KGHSH, CDR2 LQKENI, per germline. This CDR3 region has 17 residues. Germline trimming cut 0 bases from V and 0 bases from J; bases unmatched to any gene: 2. CDR3 sequence (DNA): TGTGCCAGCTCACCACCTAGCGGGGGAACGAACACCGGGGAGCTGTTTTTT. Protein: CASSPPSGGTNTGELFF.

This rearrangement joins TRBV27 to TRBJ1-6; D unresolved. CDR1 is MNHEY and CDR2 is SMNVEV in the germline V gene (reference sequence). Trimming removed 10 bases at V and 8 bases at J, with 6 bases between. The CDR3 is 10 residues long. CDR3 loop: CANFDSPLHF. CDR3 DNA: TGTGCCAATTTTGATTCACCCCTCCACTTT.

The CDR3 DNA reads as TGTGCCAGTAGTATTCTCACGTCTAACTATGGCTACACCTTC. Protein sequence: CASSILTSNYGYTF. This sequence joins TRBV19 and TRBJ1-2; D is ambiguous. The germline V and J ends were trimmed by 3 bases and 0 bases, with 8 bases remaining between them. Germline V CDR1 and CDR2: LNHDA, SQIVND (reference sequence). CDR3 length: 14 residues.

The genes are TRBV14 and TRBJ2-7, with 8 bases that match TRBD1. Germline CDR1 and CDR2: SGHDN and FVKESK. The CDR3 covers 14 residues. V lost 4 bases and J lost 1; bases outside the gene matches: 3. The CDR3 region has the DNA TGTGCCAGCAGCCCTAGGACAGGGTCCTACGAGCAGTACTTC. Protein sequence: CASSPRTGSYEQYF. Full variable domain (outside the CDR3, taken from reference TRBV14 and TRBJ2-7): EAGVTQFPSHSVIEKGQTVTLRCDPISGHDNLYWYRRVMGKEIKFLLHFVKESKQDESGMPNNRFLAERTGGTYSTLKVQPAELEDSGVYFCASSPRTGSYEQYFGPGTRLTVT.

This sequence joins TRBV6-5 and TRBJ1-5; D unclear. Trimming pared 4 bases from V and 9 bases from J, leaving 13 bases between. The CDR3 is made up of 13 amino acids. CDR1 MNHEY and CDR2 SVGAGI come from the germline V gene. This chain's CDR3 is CASSLSGRRPQHF. The CDR3 DNA follows: TGTGCCAGCAGTTTATCTGGTAGACGGCCCCAGCATTTT.

V gene TRBV18 combines with J gene TRBJ2-3; D remains ambiguous. The V gene lost 1 base and the J gene lost 0 bases, with 14 bases spanning the gap. The CDR3 covers 17 residues. The germline V gene encodes CDR1 KGHSH and CDR2 LQKENI. CDR3 sequence: CASSPLQITDSTDTQYF. As DNA, the CDR3 is TGTGCCAGCTCACCACTCCAAATTACAGATAGCACAGATACGCAGTATTTT.

V and J are TRBV4-1 and TRBJ2-7; D is unresolved. The V end was cut by 4 bases, the J end by 2 bases, with 12 bases between. The CDR3 has 14 residues. Germline V CDR1 and CDR2: MGHRA, YSYEKL. For the CDR3, the DNA is TGCGCCAGCAGCCCCGCGTTGGGGACCTACGAGCAGTACTTC. Translated, it gives CASSPALGTYEQYF.

The V gene is TRBV6-5, the J gene TRBJ2-5; D is undetermined. Germline values: CDR1 MNHEY, CDR2 SVGAGI. The length of the CDR3 is 13 residues. Deletions cut 6 bases from V and 3 bases from J, with 11 bases between. The CDR3 loop is CASRLAVEETQYF. The CDR3 DNA follows: TGTGCCAGCAGGTTGGCGGTCGAAGAGACCCAGTACTTC.